The present entry profiles one T cell receptor beta chain with its context. Its antigen is as yet unknown. The data were obtained in a study of regulatory T cells in long-lasting Graves disease. Findings and limits, study-wide: TCR diversity was lower in persistent Graves' patients (versus newly diagnosed ones).

iRepertoire HTBI primers and Arm-PCR of CDR3 regions built TCR beta libraries. Each CDR3 protein gets one entry after TCRdb re-called the multiplex PCR reads with MiXCR. The sample consists of about 470,000 distinct CDR3 sequences, about a fifth of them appearing once. Time point here: persistent/refractory GD, antithyroid drugs over 5 years with positive TRAb. Extracted RNA from PBMCs served as the source of the TCR library. Recruitment took place at an endocrinology department in Xi'an, China. The TCR comes from a female donor with Graves disease. The sample here was peripheral blood mononuclear cells (PBMCs), taken when the disease was refractory, from a patient treated with antithyroid drugs.

The CDR3 nucleotides read TGCAGTGCTAGTAATACAGGGCGGAACACTGAAGCTTTCTTT. It specifies CSASNTGRNTEAFF. This sequence joins TRBV20-1 and TRBJ1-1; tentatively, D is TRBD1 (6 bases). The CDR3 contains 14 residues. Per the germline V gene, CDR1 is DFQATT and CDR2 is SNEGSKA (reference sequence). V lost 3 bases to trimming and J lost 1 base, with 12 bases between them.